This entry is about one T cell receptor (beta chain). No antigen is known for it. TCRdb's copy holds only in-frame clones and misses some; the assay was immunoSEQ multiplex PCR. The sample yields 20,000 or so clones, roughly 74% seen once. Checkpoint therapy with ipilimumab 1 mg/kg began 14 to 28 days after transplant. Patients received nivolumab 3 mg/kg at weeks 1, 4, 7, 10, then fortnightly to week 26. This sample stems from a study of ipilimumab plus nivolumab after autologous stem cell transplantation. Study-level information: A median of about eight nivolumab and 5 ipilimumab doses were given. Study-level findings and limits: Authors suggest TCR repertoire, Treg phenotype and gut microbiota support further study.

Germline values: CDR1 SEHNR, CDR2 FQNEAQ (reference sequence). Losses at the gene ends were 3 bases for V and 7 bases for J; bases not matched to a gene: 12. This CDR3 spans 16 amino acids. The source material was PBMCs, sampled in a trial of ipilimumab plus nivolumab as post-transplant consolidation. The receptor comes from a male donor with diffuse large B-cell lymphoma. The V call is TRBV7-9, the J call TRBJ2-7; 10 bases match TRBD2. The CDR3 region has the DNA TGTGCCAGCAGCTTTACAAGGACTAGCGGCGGGGGAGAGCAGTACTTC. Protein: CASSFTRTSGGGEQYF. Together with reference TRBV7-9 and TRBJ2-7, the CDR3 gives the full variable domain: DTGVSQNPRHKITKRGQNVTFRCDPISEHNRLYWYRQTLGQGPEFLTYFQNEAQLEKSRLLSDRFSAERPKGSFSTLEIQRTEQGDSAMYLCASSFTRTSGGGEQYFGPGTRLTVT.